Listed below are T cell receptor beta chains from one sample, sequenced in a study of T cell changes during pregnancy in multiple sclerosis. The table came from immunoSEQ multiplex PCR; TCRdb's copy has only in-frame clones and leaves some out. Of tens of thousands of clones in the sample, about 88% are singletons; the top ten hold 0.45% to 0.65%. The sequenced sample was CD4+ T cells from peripheral blood mononuclear cells, obtained in the first trimester of pregnancy. The source is a female donor with multiple sclerosis, enrolled in a pregnancy study. Both conserved end residues are part of each CDR3. The D gene is left open where the match is weak. Clone size is given for some rows only: seen once, a few or many times, or a class if the clone is expanded.

j_call v_call d_call clone_size cdr3_nt cdr3_aa
TRBJ1-1 TRBV7-6 . . TGTGCCAGCAGCTTACTAGGGGGAAATGAAGCTTTCTTT CASSLLGGNEAFF
TRBJ1-2 TRBV27 TRBD1 . TGTGCCAGCAGTTTAGACAGGGGGCTTGGCTACACCTTC CASSLDRGLGYTF
TRBJ2-3 TRBV10-3 . few TGTGCCATCAGTGACTCACAGCAGGATACGCAGTATTTT CAISDSQQDTQYF
TRBJ2-5 TRBV18 . . TGTGCCAGCTCACCAGGCAGGGCACAAGAGACCCAGTACTTC CASSPGRAQETQYF
TRBJ1-4 TRBV27 . . TGTGCCAGCAGCCAGTTAAGGGGGACCTTAAGTGAAAAACTGTTTTTT CASSQLRGTLSEKLFF
TRBJ2-7 TRBV7-8 TRBD1 . TGTGCCAGCAGCCTTAGGGACAGGGGGCACGAGCAGTACTTC CASSLRDRGHEQYF
TRBJ1-1 TRBV30 . . TGTGCCTGGAGTCCACTTCGAGGACAGAGACCTGAAGCTTTCTTT CAWSPLRGQRPEAFF
TRBJ2-7 TRBV27 . . TGTGCCAGCAGTTTTGGGGCAAGCCCCACCTACGAGCAGTACTTC CASSFGASPTYEQYF
TRBJ1-3 TRBV6-6 . . TGTGCCAGCAGTGTAGGACGGGGATCTGGAAACACCATATATTTT CASSVGRGSGNTIYF
TRBJ1-5 TRBV10-3 . . TGTGCCATCAGTGACTTGAATCAGCCCCAGCATTTT CAISDLNQPQHF
TRBJ1-6 TRBV25-1 TRBD1 . TGTGCCAGCAGAGAGAGGGACAGCTATAATTCACCCCTCCACTTT CASRERDSYNSPLHF
TRBJ2-7 TRBV27 TRBD2 . TGTGCCAGCAGTTTCGCTAGCGGGCTCTCCTACGAGCAGTACTTC CASSFASGLSYEQYF
TRBJ2-3 TRBV6-1 . . TGTGCCAGCAGTGAATTACACGGCGGAGAGGGAAACACAGATACGCAGTATTTT CASSELHGGEGNTDTQYF
TRBJ2-7 TRBV14 . . TGTGCCAGCAGCCAAGATGTGGAGGGGTATGGGCAGTACTTC CASSQDVEGYGQYF
TRBJ2-7 TRBV27 . . TGTGCCAGCAGTACCCCTAAGGGAGTCAACGAGCAGTACTTC CASSTPKGVNEQYF
TRBJ2-5 TRBV12-5 . . TGTGCTAGTGGTTTGGTACGAGGACTATATCAAGAGACCCAGTACTTC CASGLVRGLYQETQYF
TRBJ1-1 TRBV18 . few TGTGCCAGCTCACCCGACTATTTATTGAACACTGAAGCTTTCTTT CASSPDYLLNTEAFF
TRBJ2-3 TRBV11-2 TRBD1 . TGTGCCAGCAGCCGGACAGGGTTAGTGTCAGATACGCAGTATTTT CASSRTGLVSDTQYF
TRBJ1-2 TRBV19 . . TGTGCCAGTAGTATAAAGCCCCTTTGGGGGGAGAGTGGCTACACCTTC CASSIKPLWGESGYTF
TRBJ2-1 TRBV18 TRBD2 few TGTGCCAGCTCACGGACCGGGACTAGCGGGAGACTTGAGCAGTTCTTC CASSRTGTSGRLEQFF
TRBJ1-5 TRBV6-6 . . TGTGCCAGCAGACCCGAGGGGGAAGGCCCCCAGCATTTT CASRPEGEGPQHF
TRBJ1-1 TRBV9 . . TGTGCCAGCAGCGTAGATAACAGTATGAACACTGAAGCTTTCTTT CASSVDNSMNTEAFF
TRBJ1-4 TRBV29-1 . . TGCAGCGTCCTAGACGGTGAAAAACTGTTTTTT CSVLDGEKLFF
TRBJ1-1 TRBV4-3 TRBD1 once TGCGCCAGCAGATTAGTCAGGGGGCTGGAGACTGAAGCTTTCTTT CASRLVRGLETEAFF
TRBJ1-2 TRBV27 TRBD1 . TGTGCCAGCAGTTTACGCGGGGACAGTTTTAACTATGGCTACACCTTC CASSLRGDSFNYGYTF
TRBJ2-7 TRBV7-2 . . TGTGCCAGCAGCCTAATCCCGGGCCAAAAAAGAGGGGAGCAGTACTTC CASSLIPGQKRGEQYF
TRBJ1-5 TRBV7-9 TRBD1 . TGTGCCAGCAGCAACGACAGGGGCAATCAGCCCCAGCATTTT CASSNDRGNQPQHF
TRBJ2-7 TRBV5-6 . . TGTGCCAGCAGCAGACAGGTAAACGAGCAGTACTTC CASSRQVNEQYF
TRBJ2-3 TRBV5-1 . . TGCGCCAGCAGCCTAGGGGCTAGTTTGCAAGATACGCAGTATTTT CASSLGASLQDTQYF
TRBJ1-1 TRBV4-2 . . TGTGCCAGCAGCCAAGCCGGCAGGGACACTGAAGCTTTCTTT CASSQAGRDTEAFF
TRBJ2-3 TRBV19 TRBD2 . TGTGCCAGTAGTATGGGCGGGGGAAGCACAGATACGCAGTATTTT CASSMGGGSTDTQYF
TRBJ2-3 TRBV5-1 TRBD2 . TGCGCCAGCAGCCGACTAGCGGGGATCACAGATACGCAGTATTTT CASSRLAGITDTQYF
TRBJ1-6 TRBV6-5 TRBD1 once TGTGCCAGCAGTTCCCAGGGGACAGGGAGGGATTCACCCCTCCACTTT CASSSQGTGRDSPLHF
TRBJ1-6 TRBV5-1 . few TGCGCCAGCAGCTTGGGAGGGGGAAACTCACCCCTCCACTTT CASSLGGGNSPLHF
TRBJ2-7 TRBV6-5 . . TGTGCCAGCAGCGCCGGGTCTCGCTCCTACGAGCAGTACTTC CASSAGSRSYEQYF
TRBJ1-1 TRBV9 . . TGTGCCAGCAGCCCCTTCGGGTCCCAGAACACTGAAGCTTTCTTT CASSPFGSQNTEAFF
TRBJ1-2 TRBV5-1 TRBD1 medium-sized TGCGCCAGCAGCTTGGCTATGAATCAGGACAGGGGGGTTAACTATGGCTACACCTTC CASSLAMNQDRGVNYGYTF
TRBJ2-7 TRBV5-1 TRBD1 . TGCGCCAGCAGCTTAGGGACAGGCCCTGTCGAGCAGTACTTC CASSLGTGPVEQYF
TRBJ1-1 TRBV7-2 . . TGTGCCAGCAGCCCAACGGGGGGCACTGAAGCTTTCTTT CASSPTGGTEAFF
TRBJ2-2 TRBV6-1 TRBD2 . TGTGCCAGCCGACTAGCGGGCGTCGGGGAGCTGTTTTTT CASRLAGVGELFF
TRBJ2-2 TRBV30 . . TGTGCCTGGAGTCGCAGGGGCACCGGGGAGCTGTTTTTT CAWSRRGTGELFF
TRBJ2-5 TRBV7-9 . . TGTGCCAGCAGCTTAGGATCTAGCAAAGAGACCCAGTACTTC CASSLGSSKETQYF
TRBJ2-2 TRBV7-3 . . TGTGCCAGCAGCCCCCGGGAACTGGCCACCGGGGAGCTGTTTTTT CASSPRELATGELFF
TRBJ2-7 TRBV6-1 . . TGTGCCAGCAGTGCCCTCTACGAGCAGTACTTC CASSALYEQYF
TRBJ2-7 TRBV7-2 TRBD2 . TGTGCCAGCAGCTTATTCCAAGCGGGAGTCGAGCAGTACTTC CASSLFQAGVEQYF
TRBJ2-1 TRBV4-3 TRBD2 . TGCGCCAGCAGCCAGCTTCCGGGACTAGGGAGTGAGCAGTTCTTC CASSQLPGLGSEQFF
TRBJ2-3 TRBV2 TRBD2 . TGTGCCAGCAGAAACCCCCTAGCGGGGGGGGTCCACACAGATACGCAGTATTTT CASRNPLAGGVHTDTQYF